The clone carrying this T cell receptor beta chain showed up just a few times. Its antigen is as yet unknown. Constant-region reverse primers amplified full-length variable regions, followed by semi-nested Nested Universal Primer A PCR. TCRdb passed the 5' RACE reads through MiXCR, listing each CDR3 protein once. The repertoire includes over 50,000 distinct CDR3 sequences, approximately 23% of them detected once, and 3.2% sits in the top ten. Study results and limitations: Tumor Treg TCRs overlapped most with tumor naive CD4+ cells.

Germline V gives CDR1 DFQATT, CDR2 SNEGSKA (reference sequence). The V and J ends lost 2 bases and 4 bases, in that order; junction bases with no gene match: 4. The CDR3 runs 14 residues. The receptor was derived from a female donor with breast cancer. The material sequenced was tumor-infiltrating naive CD4+ T cells sorted from the breast tumor. As to subset: naive CD4+ T cells, CD4+CD45RA+CD25-. This sequence joins TRBV20-1 and TRBJ1-5; 8 nucleotides match TRBD1. CDR3 protein: CSARWTGTNQPQHF. CDR3 sequence (DNA): TGCAGTGCTAGATGGACAGGGACTAATCAGCCCCAGCATTTT.